The rows below give T cell receptor beta chains drawn from one sample of a study of T cell responses to AZD1222 COVID-19 vaccine. Method: immunoSEQ multiplex PCR; TCRdb's copy keeps in-frame clones and lacks some. The sample holds some 74,000 clones, approximately 80% seen once. The sequencing used peripheral blood, collected on day 0 of AZD1222 vaccination. Receptor source: an adult in good health. CDR3s include the opening cysteine and the closing phenylalanine or tryptophan. The D gene is left open where the match is weak. Expanded clones get a size class; other rows say once, few or many, or leave the size out.

CDR3 DNA	CDR3 protein	V gene	J gene	clone size	D gene
TGTGCCTCCGGGGGGACAGAGTCCTACGAGCAGTACTTC	CASGGTESYEQYF	TRBV10-3	TRBJ2-7	NA	NA
TGTGCCAGCAGCTTGGGTATATCTAGCGGGGGCCCCTCCTACGAGCAGTACTTC	CASSLGISSGGPSYEQYF	TRBV5-8	TRBJ2-7	NA	TRBD2
TGTGCCAGCAGCTTAGATAGGGGGTACAATGAGCAGTTCTTC	CASSLDRGYNEQFF	TRBV11-3	TRBJ2-1	NA	NA
TGTGCCAGCAGCCCGCTGGGATCACCCCTCCACTTT	CASSPLGSPLHF	TRBV27	TRBJ1-6	NA	NA
TGTGCCACCAGCAGAGGTGGGACAAACACTGAAGCTTTCTTT	CATSRGGTNTEAFF	TRBV15	TRBJ1-1	NA	NA
TGTGCCAGCAGCCCGACAGTACCCTACGAGCAGTACTTC	CASSPTVPYEQYF	TRBV28	TRBJ2-7	NA	NA
TGTGCCAGCAGCTTACCCCGGACAGGGGATACTGAAGCTTTCTTT	CASSLPRTGDTEAFF	TRBV7-9	TRBJ1-1	many	TRBD1
TGTGCCAGCAGCTTCCGGGACAGGGGAGACAATGAGCAGTTCTTC	CASSFRDRGDNEQFF	TRBV5-4	TRBJ2-1	NA	TRBD1
TGTGCCACCCGCGAAAGGAGGAGCCGCGGGCCGAATGAGCAGTTCTTC	CATRERRSRGPNEQFF	TRBV15	TRBJ2-1	NA	NA
TGTGCCAGCACCCCCTCGGGGTACAATGAGCAGTTCTTC	CASTPSGYNEQFF	TRBV27	TRBJ2-1	once	NA
TGTGCCAGCAGCCCCGGGGTTGCCAGAGGAAACACCATATATTTT	CASSPGVARGNTIYF	TRBV5-4	TRBJ1-3	NA	NA
TGTGCCAGCAATAGCGGGGGGGCCAGGGAGACCCAGTACTTC	CASNSGGARETQYF	TRBV2	TRBJ2-5	NA	TRBD2
TGTGCCAGCAGTTACACGTCAGGGACAGGGACTGAAGCTTTCTTT	CASSYTSGTGTEAFF	TRBV6-5	TRBJ1-1	NA	TRBD1
TGCAGCAAAGCCGGGACAGGGGGCAACGAGCAGTACTTC	CSKAGTGGNEQYF	TRBV29-1	TRBJ2-7	few	TRBD1
TGTGCCAGCAGCTTAGGTGGGGGGAACTACGGCGGCTACACCTTC	CASSLGGGNYGGYTF	TRBV7-9	TRBJ1-2	NA	NA
TGTGCCAGCGGACAACTCAGGTCTAGCGAGCTTGAGCAGTTCTTC	CASGQLRSSELEQFF	TRBV4-2	TRBJ2-1	NA	NA
TGTGCCAGCAGCCCATGGGGAAGGGGCGCGGCACCCCTCCACTTT	CASSPWGRGAAPLHF	TRBV5-6	TRBJ1-6	NA	NA
TGTGCCAGCAGTGACCGGCATCCCACGAACACCGGGGAGCTGTTTTTT	CASSDRHPTNTGELFF	TRBV6-1	TRBJ2-2	NA	NA
TGTGCCTGCGAGACCGGCCGGGGCTACACCTTC	CACETGRGYTF	TRBV30	TRBJ1-2	NA	NA
TGTGCCAGCAGCCAAGCTAATAGGTTAGCGGGGGTGGGGGAGCAGTTCTTC	CASSQANRLAGVGEQFF	TRBV3-1/TRBV3-2	TRBJ2-1	NA	TRBD2
TGTGCCAGTCTTAGGTCCGTTTATAGCAATCAGCCCCAGCATTTT	CASLRSVYSNQPQHF	TRBV14	TRBJ1-5	NA	NA
TGTGCCAGCAGCCAAGAGACCAGAAGCTATGGCTACACCTTC	CASSQETRSYGYTF	TRBV3-1/TRBV3-2	TRBJ1-2	once	NA
TGTGCCAGCAGCACGATGGTGGTGGGGCTGGAGCAGTTCTTC	CASSTMVVGLEQFF	TRBV11-2	TRBJ2-1	NA	NA
TGTGCCAGCAGCCCGTCCCGGGGCGGTGAGCAGTTCTTC	CASSPSRGGEQFF	TRBV6-4	TRBJ2-1	once	NA
TGTGCCAGCAGAACGCCGGGCGCCTACGAGCAGTACTTC	CASRTPGAYEQYF	TRBV28	TRBJ2-7	NA	NA
TGTGCCAGCAGCCAAACGCCCGGCGGGGGTAATTCACCCCTCCACTTT	CASSQTPGGGNSPLHF	TRBV3-1/TRBV3-2	TRBJ1-6	few	NA
TGTGCCACCAGTGATCCTCGGACAAGAGACAATGAGCAGTTCTTC	CATSDPRTRDNEQFF	TRBV24-1	TRBJ2-1	NA	NA
TGTGCCAGCAGCCCTTCAGCGAGCTCCTACAATGAGCAGTTCTTC	CASSPSASSYNEQFF	TRBV7-7	TRBJ2-1	few	NA
TGTGCCAGCTCAAATCACGAGGAGGTTAGACCCCTCCACTTT	CASSNHEEVRPLHF	TRBV6-5	TRBJ1-6	NA	NA
TGTGCCAGCAGCCCGGGACATAACTATGGCTACACCTTC	CASSPGHNYGYTF	TRBV3-1/TRBV3-2	TRBJ1-2	few	NA
TGTGCCAGCAGCCTCTCAGAATCAAATACGCAGTATTTT	CASSLSESNTQYF	TRBV27	TRBJ2-3	once	NA
TGTGCCAGCAGCCACAATACAGGGGAAAAACTGTTTTTT	CASSHNTGEKLFF	TRBV6-5	TRBJ1-4	NA	NA
TGTGCCAGCTCACCACGCGCACAAGGCGGGAATATGGAGGACGAGCAGTACTTC	CASSPRAQGGNMEDEQYF	TRBV18	TRBJ2-7	few	NA
TGTGCCAGCAGCTTAGGAGGGGCTGGGGCCAACGTCCTGACTTTC	CASSLGGAGANVLTF	TRBV13	TRBJ2-6	NA	NA
TGCAGTGCCAGGGTCCAAGAGACCCAGTACTTC	CSARVQETQYF	TRBV20-1	TRBJ2-5	once	NA
TGTGCCAGCAGCCCTCAGGAGGGCCTTACAGATACGCAGTATTTT	CASSPQEGLTDTQYF	TRBV7-6	TRBJ2-3	NA	NA
TGCGCCAGCAGCTTGGACAGGGACTCTGGAAACACCATATATTTT	CASSLDRDSGNTIYF	TRBV5-1	TRBJ1-3	NA	NA
TGTGCCAGCAGTCGGATGACGGACTTCAATCAGCCCCAGCATTTT	CASSRMTDFNQPQHF	TRBV6-5	TRBJ1-5	NA	NA
TGTGCCAGCAGCTTGCAGGGGTCTAGCACAGATACGCAGTATTTT	CASSLQGSSTDTQYF	TRBV5-4	TRBJ2-3	NA	NA
TGTGCCAGCAGTGACTATCCGGGACTGGGGACAGAAGAGCAGTACTTC	CASSDYPGLGTEEQYF	TRBV6-4	TRBJ2-7	NA	NA
TGTGCCAGCTCATCAACAGGGGATAATTCACCCCTCCACTTT	CASSSTGDNSPLHF	TRBV18	TRBJ1-6	NA	TRBD1
TGTGCCAGCAGCTTTGCTGGGACGCCGGCCCAGCATTTT	CASSFAGTPAQHF	TRBV7-8	TRBJ1-5	NA	NA
TGTGCCAGCTCACCCACTGTTCCAACTAATGAAAAACTGTTTTTT	CASSPTVPTNEKLFF	TRBV18	TRBJ1-4	NA	NA
TGTGCCAGCAGCGGACAGGGGGCGGGTGAGCAGTACTTC	CASSGQGAGEQYF	TRBV5-4	TRBJ2-7	NA	TRBD1
TGCGCCAGCAGCTTGGGGGCCGGGGGAGGTCGCACAGATACGCAGTATTTT	CASSLGAGGGRTDTQYF	TRBV5-1	TRBJ2-3	NA	NA